This T cell receptor beta chain stems from a study of blood T cell repertoires in COVID-19. With respect to this clone: Additional DNA sequences in this sample encode the identical CDR3.

The CDR3 is 15 residues long. Germline trimming cut 1 base from V and 5 bases from J; bases unmatched to any gene: 1. Germline values: CDR1 SGHAT, CDR2 FQNNGV. TCRdb's copy holds only in-frame clones and misses some; the assay was immunoSEQ multiplex PCR. This sample has 130,000 or so clones, with about 80% found just once. The V gene is TRBV11-2, the J gene TRBJ2-7; 14 bases agree with TRBD2. The TCR sequence derives from a man aged 35 to 55 with acute COVID-19. The sample consisted of PBMCs or T cells enriched from blood (not recorded which). CDR3 in DNA: TGTGCCAGCAGCTTAGGACTAGCGGGAGGGGACGAGCAGTACTTC. Its translation: CASSLGLAGGDEQYF.